A selection of T cell receptor beta chains follows, all from one sample in a study of T cell responses to AZD1222 COVID-19 vaccine. Sequencing used immunoSEQ multiplex PCR; TCRdb keeps in-frame clones, though not all of them. The data hold about 100,000 clones, with around 87% observed a single time. The sample was peripheral blood, taken on day 0 of MenACWY control vaccination. These receptors were obtained from an adult in good health. The CDR3 runs from the conserved cysteine through the conserved F or W. The order of the fields is CDR3 DNA, CDR3 protein, clone size, J gene, V gene, D gene, CDR3 length. The D gene is left open where the match is weak. Clone size, where shown, is once, few, many, or a class for clones that have expanded.

cdr3_nt: TGTGCCAGCAGCCCCCAGTTGAACACTGAAGCTTTCTTT; cdr3_aa: CASSPQLNTEAFF; clone_size: few; j_call: TRBJ1-1; v_call: TRBV6-2/TRBV6-3; d_call: .; cdr3_length: 13
cdr3_nt: TGTGCCAGCACAGACAGGGGGCGGCCTGAAGCTTTCTTT; cdr3_aa: CASTDRGRPEAFF; clone_size: .; j_call: TRBJ1-1; v_call: TRBV5-8; d_call: TRBD1; cdr3_length: 13
cdr3_nt: TGTGCCGTCGGGGATGGGACAGATTCACCCCTCCACTTT; cdr3_aa: CAVGDGTDSPLHF; clone_size: .; j_call: TRBJ1-6; v_call: TRBV6-5; d_call: TRBD1; cdr3_length: 13
cdr3_nt: TGCGCCAGCAGCCCCACCGGGACAGGGGATTCACCCCTCCACTTT; cdr3_aa: CASSPTGTGDSPLHF; clone_size: .; j_call: TRBJ1-6; v_call: TRBV5-1; d_call: TRBD1; cdr3_length: 15
cdr3_nt: TGTGCCAGCAGGACCGAGGGGGGGGTCAATGAGCAGTTCTTC; cdr3_aa: CASRTEGGVNEQFF; clone_size: .; j_call: TRBJ2-1; v_call: TRBV28; d_call: .; cdr3_length: 14
cdr3_nt: TGTGCCAGTAGCCTGACTAGCGGACCCTACGAGCAGTACTTC; cdr3_aa: CASSLTSGPYEQYF; clone_size: .; j_call: TRBJ2-7; v_call: TRBV19; d_call: TRBD2; cdr3_length: 14
cdr3_nt: TGTGCCTGGAGTAGGGGGCAAACTTACACTGAAGCTTTCTTT; cdr3_aa: CAWSRGQTYTEAFF; clone_size: .; j_call: TRBJ1-1; v_call: TRBV30; d_call: TRBD1; cdr3_length: 14
cdr3_nt: TGTGCCAGCAACACCGGGACAGATAACACTGAAGCTTTCTTT; cdr3_aa: CASNTGTDNTEAFF; clone_size: .; j_call: TRBJ1-1; v_call: TRBV28; d_call: TRBD1; cdr3_length: 14
cdr3_nt: TGTGCCAGCAGTGAGCGACAGGTTGTAGAGCAGTTCTTC; cdr3_aa: CASSERQVVEQFF; clone_size: .; j_call: TRBJ2-1; v_call: TRBV6-1; d_call: .; cdr3_length: 13
cdr3_nt: TGCGCCAGCAGTCCGGGAGGGATTGACAATGAGCAGTTCTTC; cdr3_aa: CASSPGGIDNEQFF; clone_size: .; j_call: TRBJ2-1; v_call: TRBV5-1; d_call: TRBD2; cdr3_length: 14
cdr3_nt: TGTGCCACCAGTGATTTGCGAACCCCGGGAACCGGGGAGCTGTTTTTT; cdr3_aa: CATSDLRTPGTGELFF; clone_size: .; j_call: TRBJ2-2; v_call: TRBV24-1; d_call: .; cdr3_length: 16
cdr3_nt: TGTGCCAGTAGTAGCAGACGGGACACCGGGGAGCTGTTTTTT; cdr3_aa: CASSSRRDTGELFF; clone_size: .; j_call: TRBJ2-2; v_call: TRBV19; d_call: .; cdr3_length: 14
cdr3_nt: TGTGCCAGCAGCTTGTCAGGTTCCTATGGCTACACCTTC; cdr3_aa: CASSLSGSYGYTF; clone_size: few; j_call: TRBJ1-2; v_call: TRBV7-9; d_call: .; cdr3_length: 13
cdr3_nt: TGTGCCAGGTCCATCCTTGCCGGCAGAAACACTGAAGCTTTCTTT; cdr3_aa: CARSILAGRNTEAFF; clone_size: .; j_call: TRBJ1-1; v_call: TRBV27; d_call: .; cdr3_length: 15
cdr3_nt: TGTGCCAGCAGTTTAGGGATTAACACTGAAGCTTTCTTT; cdr3_aa: CASSLGINTEAFF; clone_size: .; j_call: TRBJ1-1; v_call: TRBV12-3/TRBV12-4; d_call: .; cdr3_length: 13
cdr3_nt: TGTGCCAGCAGGCTGGGACGGACCTATGGCTACACCTTC; cdr3_aa: CASRLGRTYGYTF; clone_size: .; j_call: TRBJ1-2; v_call: TRBV12-3/TRBV12-4; d_call: .; cdr3_length: 13
cdr3_nt: TGTGCCAGCAGCTTACGTACAGATACGCAGTATTTT; cdr3_aa: CASSLRTDTQYF; clone_size: once; j_call: TRBJ2-3; v_call: TRBV7-2; d_call: .; cdr3_length: 12
cdr3_nt: TGCGCCAGCAGCCAAGTGTATAACAGGGGGCAAGATGAGCAGTTCTTC; cdr3_aa: CASSQVYNRGQDEQFF; clone_size: .; j_call: TRBJ2-1; v_call: TRBV4-3; d_call: TRBD1; cdr3_length: 16
cdr3_nt: TGTGCCAGTAGTACCATACAGGACACTGAAGCTTTCTTT; cdr3_aa: CASSTIQDTEAFF; clone_size: .; j_call: TRBJ1-1; v_call: TRBV19; d_call: .; cdr3_length: 13
cdr3_nt: TGTGCCAGCAGTTTAGCAGGGACGAACACCGGGGAGCTGTTTTTT; cdr3_aa: CASSLAGTNTGELFF; clone_size: .; j_call: TRBJ2-2; v_call: TRBV28; d_call: .; cdr3_length: 15
cdr3_nt: TGTGCCTGGCGAAGTTGGAAAGGACAGTCGAGCTCCTATAATTCACCCCTCCACTTT; cdr3_aa: CAWRSWKGQSSSYNSPLHF; clone_size: .; j_call: TRBJ1-6; v_call: TRBV30; d_call: .; cdr3_length: 19
cdr3_nt: TGTGCCAGCAGCTTGGGGACGGCGTTATCTGAAGCTTTCTTT; cdr3_aa: CASSLGTALSEAFF; clone_size: .; j_call: TRBJ1-1; v_call: TRBV7-9; d_call: .; cdr3_length: 14
cdr3_nt: TGTGCCACCGGGACCGCCCAAGAGACCCAGTACTTC; cdr3_aa: CATGTAQETQYF; clone_size: .; j_call: TRBJ2-5; v_call: TRBV28; d_call: .; cdr3_length: 12
cdr3_nt: TGTGCCACCCTGGGTGTACCTGGAAACACCATATATTTT; cdr3_aa: CATLGVPGNTIYF; clone_size: .; j_call: TRBJ1-3; v_call: TRBV28; d_call: .; cdr3_length: 13
cdr3_nt: TGTGCCAGCAGTGTCCTAGCGGTCCTCACAGATACGCAGTATTTT; cdr3_aa: CASSVLAVLTDTQYF; clone_size: .; j_call: TRBJ2-3; v_call: TRBV28; d_call: TRBD2; cdr3_length: 15
cdr3_nt: TGTGCCAGCAGGAATTTAGGAGGCTACACCTTC; cdr3_aa: CASRNLGGYTF; clone_size: .; j_call: TRBJ1-2; v_call: TRBV7-8; d_call: .; cdr3_length: 11
cdr3_nt: TGTGCCAGTAGTGCGGTCCTGTCTAACTATGGCTACACCTTC; cdr3_aa: CASSAVLSNYGYTF; clone_size: .; j_call: TRBJ1-2; v_call: TRBV19; d_call: .; cdr3_length: 14
cdr3_nt: TGCAGCGTTGAATCGGGTTACAATGAGCAGTTCTTC; cdr3_aa: CSVESGYNEQFF; clone_size: once; j_call: TRBJ2-1; v_call: TRBV29-1; d_call: .; cdr3_length: 12
cdr3_nt: TGTGCCAGCAGTTCTAGGCAGAAGTACGAGCAGTACTTC; cdr3_aa: CASSSRQKYEQYF; clone_size: .; j_call: TRBJ2-7; v_call: TRBV6-5; d_call: .; cdr3_length: 13
cdr3_nt: TGCGCCAGCAGCTTGGTCGCCAGGGGCGATGAAAAACTGTTTTTT; cdr3_aa: CASSLVARGDEKLFF; clone_size: once; j_call: TRBJ1-4; v_call: TRBV5-1; d_call: .; cdr3_length: 15
cdr3_nt: TGTGCCAGCAGACCTAACCCGGGTTTTTCCTACGAGCAGTACTTC; cdr3_aa: CASRPNPGFSYEQYF; clone_size: .; j_call: TRBJ2-7; v_call: TRBV28; d_call: .; cdr3_length: 15
cdr3_nt: TGTGCCAGCAGCTTGACAGTTGCGAGGCAGTTCTTC; cdr3_aa: CASSLTVARQFF; clone_size: .; j_call: TRBJ2-1; v_call: TRBV7-9; d_call: .; cdr3_length: 12
cdr3_nt: TGTGCCAGCAGCTTAGTAGGCTACGAGCAGTACTTC; cdr3_aa: CASSLVGYEQYF; clone_size: once; j_call: TRBJ2-7; v_call: TRBV7-2; d_call: .; cdr3_length: 12
cdr3_nt: TGCGCCAGCAGCTTGTCGGGCTACTCCTACAATGAGCAGTTCTTC; cdr3_aa: CASSLSGYSYNEQFF; clone_size: once; j_call: TRBJ2-1; v_call: TRBV5-1; d_call: .; cdr3_length: 15
cdr3_nt: TGCGCCAGCAGCTTGGAGGCGTCCATCACTGAAGCTTTCTTT; cdr3_aa: CASSLEASITEAFF; clone_size: .; j_call: TRBJ1-1; v_call: TRBV5-1; d_call: .; cdr3_length: 14
cdr3_nt: TGTGCCAGCAGTCACCGACAGGGGGCTTCCCCCTCCTATGGCTACACCTTC; cdr3_aa: CASSHRQGASPSYGYTF; clone_size: .; j_call: TRBJ1-2; v_call: TRBV9; d_call: TRBD1; cdr3_length: 17
cdr3_nt: TGTGCCAGCAGCTTAGAAGAGGGCTACGAGCAGTACTTC; cdr3_aa: CASSLEEGYEQYF; clone_size: once; j_call: TRBJ2-7; v_call: TRBV11-3; d_call: .; cdr3_length: 13
cdr3_nt: TGCGCCAGCAGCCAACCCAGGGTTAACACTGAAGCTTTCTTT; cdr3_aa: CASSQPRVNTEAFF; clone_size: .; j_call: TRBJ1-1; v_call: TRBV4-1; d_call: .; cdr3_length: 14
cdr3_nt: TGTGCCAGCAGTGAGGGCGGGGATAATTCACCCCTCCACTTT; cdr3_aa: CASSEGGDNSPLHF; clone_size: few; j_call: TRBJ1-6; v_call: TRBV6-4; d_call: .; cdr3_length: 14
cdr3_nt: TGTGCCACCAGTGATAGGGGAAATTTGGAGCCAGATACGCAGTATTTT; cdr3_aa: CATSDRGNLEPDTQYF; clone_size: .; j_call: TRBJ2-3; v_call: TRBV24-1; d_call: .; cdr3_length: 16
cdr3_nt: TGTGCCAGCAGCCCACTTCGGTCCCTAACTAATGAAAAACTGTTTTTT; cdr3_aa: CASSPLRSLTNEKLFF; clone_size: .; j_call: TRBJ1-4; v_call: TRBV3-1/TRBV3-2; d_call: .; cdr3_length: 16